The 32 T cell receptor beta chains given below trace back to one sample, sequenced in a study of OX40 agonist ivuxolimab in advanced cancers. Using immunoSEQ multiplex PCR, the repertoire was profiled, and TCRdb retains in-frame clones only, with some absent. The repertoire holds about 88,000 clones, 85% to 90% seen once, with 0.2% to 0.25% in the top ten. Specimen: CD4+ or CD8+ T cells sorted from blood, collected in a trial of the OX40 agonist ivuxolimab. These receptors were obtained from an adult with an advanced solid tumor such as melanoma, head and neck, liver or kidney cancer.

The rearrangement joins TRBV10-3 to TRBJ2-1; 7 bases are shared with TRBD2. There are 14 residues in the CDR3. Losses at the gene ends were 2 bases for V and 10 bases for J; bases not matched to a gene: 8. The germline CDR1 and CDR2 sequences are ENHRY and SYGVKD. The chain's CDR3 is CAISERWEGREQFF. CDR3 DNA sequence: TGTGCCATCAGTGAGCGGTGGGAGGGCAGAGAGCAGTTCTTC.

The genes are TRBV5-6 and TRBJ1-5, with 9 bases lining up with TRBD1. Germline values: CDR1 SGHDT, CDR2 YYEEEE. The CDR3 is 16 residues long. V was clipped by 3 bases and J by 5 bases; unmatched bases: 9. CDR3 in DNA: TGTGCCAGCAGCTCAGTCGGGACAGGGCTTGATCAGCCCCAGCATTTT. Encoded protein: CASSSVGTGLDQPQHF.

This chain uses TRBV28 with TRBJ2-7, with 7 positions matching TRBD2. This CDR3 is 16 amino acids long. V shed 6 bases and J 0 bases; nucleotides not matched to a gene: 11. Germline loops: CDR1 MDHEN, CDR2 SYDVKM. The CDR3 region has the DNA TGTGCCAGCAGGTACGGTGGGGCGGGGGACTCCTACGAGCAGTACTTC. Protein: CASRYGGAGDSYEQYF.

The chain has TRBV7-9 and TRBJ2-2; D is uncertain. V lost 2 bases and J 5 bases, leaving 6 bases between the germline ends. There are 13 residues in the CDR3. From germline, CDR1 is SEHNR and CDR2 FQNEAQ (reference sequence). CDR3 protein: CASSLFRTGELFF. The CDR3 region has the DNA TGTGCCAGCAGCTTATTTCGGACCGGGGAGCTGTTTTTT. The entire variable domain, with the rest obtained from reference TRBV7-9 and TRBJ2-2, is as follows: DTGVSQNPRHKITKRGQNVTFRCDPISEHNRLYWYRQTLGQGPEFLTYFQNEAQLEKSRLLSDRFSAERPKGSFSTLEIQRTEQGDSAMYLCASSLFRTGELFFGEGSRLTVL.

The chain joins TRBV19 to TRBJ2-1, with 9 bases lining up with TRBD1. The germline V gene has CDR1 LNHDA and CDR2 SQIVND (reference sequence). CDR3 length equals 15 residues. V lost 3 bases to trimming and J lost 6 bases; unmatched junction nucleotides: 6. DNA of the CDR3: TGTGCCAGTAGTATTGGGACAGGGACACTCAATGAGCAGTTCTTC. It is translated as CASSIGTGTLNEQFF.

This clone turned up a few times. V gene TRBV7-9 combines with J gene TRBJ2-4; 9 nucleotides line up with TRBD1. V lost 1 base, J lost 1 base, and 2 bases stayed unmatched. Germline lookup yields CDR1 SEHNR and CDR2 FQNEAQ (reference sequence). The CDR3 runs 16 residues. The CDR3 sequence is CASSLEGTGAKNIQYF. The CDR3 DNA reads TGTGCCAGCAGCTTAGAAGGGACAGGGGCCAAAAACATTCAGTACTTC.

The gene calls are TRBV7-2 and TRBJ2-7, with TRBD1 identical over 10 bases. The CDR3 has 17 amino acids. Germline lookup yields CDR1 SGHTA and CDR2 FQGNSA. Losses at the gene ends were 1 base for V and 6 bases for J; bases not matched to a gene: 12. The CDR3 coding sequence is TGTGCCAGCAGCTTAGGACCGGGACAGGGGAAGGTTGGCGAGCAGTACTTC. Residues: CASSLGPGQGKVGEQYF.

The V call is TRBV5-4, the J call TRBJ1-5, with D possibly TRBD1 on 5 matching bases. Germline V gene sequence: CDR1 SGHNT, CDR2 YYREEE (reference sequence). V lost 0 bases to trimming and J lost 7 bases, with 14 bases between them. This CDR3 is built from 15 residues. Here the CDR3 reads CASSLEPARGQPQHF. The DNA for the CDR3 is TGTGCCAGCAGCTTGGAACCGGCTCGGGGCCAGCCCCAGCATTTT.

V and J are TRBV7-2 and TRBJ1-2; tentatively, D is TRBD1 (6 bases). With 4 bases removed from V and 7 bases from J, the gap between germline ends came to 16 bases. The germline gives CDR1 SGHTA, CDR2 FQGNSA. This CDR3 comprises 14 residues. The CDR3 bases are TGTGCCAGCAGCTCCGGGGGCGGCACCCCTGGCTACACCTTC. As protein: CASSSGGGTPGYTF.

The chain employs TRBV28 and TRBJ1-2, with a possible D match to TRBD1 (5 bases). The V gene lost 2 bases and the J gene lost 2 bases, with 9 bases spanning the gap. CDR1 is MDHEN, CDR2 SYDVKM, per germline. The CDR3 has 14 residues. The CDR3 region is CASSLRGSNYGYTF. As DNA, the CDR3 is TGTGCCAGCAGTTTACGGGGGTCGAACTATGGCTACACCTTC.

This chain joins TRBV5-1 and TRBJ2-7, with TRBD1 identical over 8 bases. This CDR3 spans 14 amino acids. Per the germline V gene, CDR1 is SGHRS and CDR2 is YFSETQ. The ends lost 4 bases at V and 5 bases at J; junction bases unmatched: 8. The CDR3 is CASSDPTGADEQYF. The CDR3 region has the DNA TGCGCCAGCAGCGACCCGACAGGGGCCGACGAGCAGTACTTC.

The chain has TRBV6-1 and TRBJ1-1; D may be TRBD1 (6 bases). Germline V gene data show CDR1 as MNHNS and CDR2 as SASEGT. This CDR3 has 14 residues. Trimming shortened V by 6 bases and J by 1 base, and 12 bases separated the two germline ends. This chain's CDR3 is CASRLGQRNTEAFF. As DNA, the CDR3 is TGTGCCAGCAGGTTAGGACAGCGGAACACTGAAGCTTTCTTT.

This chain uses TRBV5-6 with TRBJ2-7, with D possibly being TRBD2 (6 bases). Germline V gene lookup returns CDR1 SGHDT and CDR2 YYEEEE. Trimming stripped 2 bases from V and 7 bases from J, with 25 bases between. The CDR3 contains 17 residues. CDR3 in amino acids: CASSFFPHRGMRREQYV. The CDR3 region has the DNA TGTGCCAGCAGCTTTTTTCCTCACCGGGGGATGAGGCGAGAGCAGTACGTC.

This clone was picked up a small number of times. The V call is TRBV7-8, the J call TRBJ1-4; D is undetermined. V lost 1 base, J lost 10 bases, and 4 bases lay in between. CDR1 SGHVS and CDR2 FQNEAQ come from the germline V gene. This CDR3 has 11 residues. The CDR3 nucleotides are TGTGCCAGCAGCTTAGAGGGAAAACTGTTTTTT. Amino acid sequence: CASSLEGKLFF.

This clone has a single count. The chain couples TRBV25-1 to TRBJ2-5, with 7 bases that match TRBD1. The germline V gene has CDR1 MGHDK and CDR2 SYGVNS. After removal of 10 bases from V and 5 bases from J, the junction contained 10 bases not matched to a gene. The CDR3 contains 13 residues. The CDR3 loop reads CATRRGGGETQYF. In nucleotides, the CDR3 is TGTGCCACCCGCAGAGGGGGCGGGGAGACCCAGTACTTC.

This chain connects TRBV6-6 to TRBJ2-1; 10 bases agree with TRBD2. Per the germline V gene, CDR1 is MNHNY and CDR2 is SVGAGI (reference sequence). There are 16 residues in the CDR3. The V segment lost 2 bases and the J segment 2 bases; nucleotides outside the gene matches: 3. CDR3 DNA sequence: TGTGCCAGCAGTTACCCCAGCGGGAGGGCCTACAATGAGCAGTTCTTC. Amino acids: CASSYPSGRAYNEQFF.

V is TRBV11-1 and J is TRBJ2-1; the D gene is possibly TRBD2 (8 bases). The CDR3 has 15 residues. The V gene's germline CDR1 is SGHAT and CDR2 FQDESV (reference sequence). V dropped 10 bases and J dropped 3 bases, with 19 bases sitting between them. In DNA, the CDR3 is TGTGCCACTCAAATAGCGGGGACAGTCTACAATGAGCAGTTCTTC. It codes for CATQIAGTVYNEQFF.

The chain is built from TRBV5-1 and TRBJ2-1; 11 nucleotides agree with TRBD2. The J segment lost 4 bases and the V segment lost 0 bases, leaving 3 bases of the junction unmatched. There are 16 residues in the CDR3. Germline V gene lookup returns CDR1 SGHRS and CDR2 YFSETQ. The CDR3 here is CASSLEASGGYNEQFF. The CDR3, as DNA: TGCGCCAGCAGCTTGGAAGCTAGCGGGGGGTACAATGAGCAGTTCTTC.

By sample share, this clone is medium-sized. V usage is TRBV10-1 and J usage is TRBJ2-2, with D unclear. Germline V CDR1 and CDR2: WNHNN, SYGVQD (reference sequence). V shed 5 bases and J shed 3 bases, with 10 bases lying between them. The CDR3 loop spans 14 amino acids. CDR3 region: CASSPAWDTGELFF. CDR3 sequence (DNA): TGCGCCAGCAGTCCGGCTTGGGACACCGGGGAGCTGTTTTTT.

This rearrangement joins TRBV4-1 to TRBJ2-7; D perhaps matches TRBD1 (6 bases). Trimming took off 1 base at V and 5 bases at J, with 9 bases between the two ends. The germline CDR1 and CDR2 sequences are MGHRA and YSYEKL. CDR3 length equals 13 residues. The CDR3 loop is CASSQVQGDEQYV. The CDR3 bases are TGCGCCAGCAGCCAAGTACAGGGCGACGAGCAGTACGTC.

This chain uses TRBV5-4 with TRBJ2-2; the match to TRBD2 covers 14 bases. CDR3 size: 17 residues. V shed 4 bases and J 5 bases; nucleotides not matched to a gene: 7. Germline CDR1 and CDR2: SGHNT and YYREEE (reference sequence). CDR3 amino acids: CASSPGTSGSTTGELFF. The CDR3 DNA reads TGTGCCAGCAGCCCAGGGACTAGCGGGAGTACGACCGGGGAGCTGTTTTTT.

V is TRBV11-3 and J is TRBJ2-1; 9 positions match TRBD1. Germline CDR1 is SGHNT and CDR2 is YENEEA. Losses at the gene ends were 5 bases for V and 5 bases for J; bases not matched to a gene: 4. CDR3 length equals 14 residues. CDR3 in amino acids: CASSDRDRDNEQFF. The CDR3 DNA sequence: TGTGCCAGCAGCGACCGGGACAGGGACAATGAGCAGTTCTTC.

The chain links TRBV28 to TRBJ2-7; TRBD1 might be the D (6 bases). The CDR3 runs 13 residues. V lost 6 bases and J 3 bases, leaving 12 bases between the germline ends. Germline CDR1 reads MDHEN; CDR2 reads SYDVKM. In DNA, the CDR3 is TGTGCCAGCAGGAAAACAGGGATCTACGAGCAGTACGTC. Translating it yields CASRKTGIYEQYV.

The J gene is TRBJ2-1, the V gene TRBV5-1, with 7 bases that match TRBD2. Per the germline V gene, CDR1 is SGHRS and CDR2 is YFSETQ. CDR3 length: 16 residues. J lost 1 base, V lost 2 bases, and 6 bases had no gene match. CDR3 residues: CASSLAGGGSYNEQFF. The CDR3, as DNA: TGCGCCAGCAGCTTAGCTGGCGGGGGATCCTACAATGAGCAGTTCTTC.

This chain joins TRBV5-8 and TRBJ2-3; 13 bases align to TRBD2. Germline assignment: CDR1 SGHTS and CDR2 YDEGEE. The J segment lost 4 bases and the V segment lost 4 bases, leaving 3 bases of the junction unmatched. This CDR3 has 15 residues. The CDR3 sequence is CASSQGLAGADTQYF. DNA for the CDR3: TGTGCCAGCAGCCAAGGACTAGCGGGAGCAGATACGCAGTATTTT. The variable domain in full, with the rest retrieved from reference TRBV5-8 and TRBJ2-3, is EAGVTQSPTHLIKTRGQQATLRCSPISGHTSVYWYQQALGLGLQFLLWYDEGEERNRGNFPPRFSGRQFPNYSSELNVNALELEDSALYLCASSQGLAGADTQYFGPGTRLTVL.

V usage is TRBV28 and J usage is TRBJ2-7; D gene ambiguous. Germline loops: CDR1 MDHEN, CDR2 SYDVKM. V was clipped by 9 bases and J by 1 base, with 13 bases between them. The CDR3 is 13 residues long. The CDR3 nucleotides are TGTGCCAGTCTGGATACGGATTCCTACGAGCAGTACTTC. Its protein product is CASLDTDSYEQYF.

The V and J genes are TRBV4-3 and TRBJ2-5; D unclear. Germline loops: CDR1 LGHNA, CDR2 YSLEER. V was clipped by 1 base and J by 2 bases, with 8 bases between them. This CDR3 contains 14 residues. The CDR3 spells CASSQGGRQETQYF. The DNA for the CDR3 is TGCGCCAGCAGCCAAGGGGGTAGACAAGAGACCCAGTACTTC.

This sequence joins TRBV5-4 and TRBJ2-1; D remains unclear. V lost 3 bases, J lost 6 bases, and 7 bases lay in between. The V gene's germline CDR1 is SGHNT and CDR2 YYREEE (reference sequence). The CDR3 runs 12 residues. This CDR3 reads CASSSSRNEQFF. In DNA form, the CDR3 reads TGTGCCAGCAGCTCGAGCCGCAATGAGCAGTTCTTC.

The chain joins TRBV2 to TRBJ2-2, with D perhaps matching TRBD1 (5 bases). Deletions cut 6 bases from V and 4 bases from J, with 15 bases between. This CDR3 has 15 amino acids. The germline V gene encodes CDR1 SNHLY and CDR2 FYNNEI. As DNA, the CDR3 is TGTGCCAGCAGCCTAACTTCGACAGCCACCGGGGAGCTGTTTTTT. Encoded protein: CASSLTSTATGELFF.

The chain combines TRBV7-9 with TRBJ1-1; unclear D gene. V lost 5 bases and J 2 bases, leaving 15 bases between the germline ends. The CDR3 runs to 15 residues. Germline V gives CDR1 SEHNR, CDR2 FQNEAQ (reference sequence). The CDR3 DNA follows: TGTGCCAGCAGCCGCAACCCCCAGGCCAACACTGAAGCTTTCTTT. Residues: CASSRNPQANTEAFF.

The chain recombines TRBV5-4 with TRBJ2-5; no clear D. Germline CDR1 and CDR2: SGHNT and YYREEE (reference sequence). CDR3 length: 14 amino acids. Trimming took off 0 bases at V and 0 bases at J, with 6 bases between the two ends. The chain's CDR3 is CASSLGTNQETQYF. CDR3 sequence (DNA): TGTGCCAGCAGCTTGGGGACCAACCAAGAGACCCAGTACTTC.

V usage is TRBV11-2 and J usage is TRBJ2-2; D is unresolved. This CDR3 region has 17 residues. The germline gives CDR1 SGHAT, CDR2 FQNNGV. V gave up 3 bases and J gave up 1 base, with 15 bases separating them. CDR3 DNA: TGTGCCAGCAGCTTTCGGTATGGACGGCGGAACACCGGGGAGCTGTTTTTT. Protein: CASSFRYGRRNTGELFF.